This T cell receptor beta chain was recorded in a study of cytomegalovirus exposure and HLA in healthy donors. The junction had 12 bases not matched to a gene; V was cut back by 2 bases and J by 7 bases. The length of the CDR3 is 17 residues. The germline gives CDR1 SGHKS, CDR2 YYEKEE (reference sequence). About this clone itself: Its cognate antigen is unknown.

It was with 60 Vbeta and 13 Jbeta primers that the PCR ran. Sequencing used immunoSEQ multiplex PCR; TCRdb keeps in-frame clones, though not all of them. The sample lists 200,000 or so clones; around 73% were seen once. Whole-study results and caveats: When analyzed later, a missense DCLRE1C variant was found to be linked to TCR beta V- and J-gene trimming. After further analysis at a later stage, roughly 16,000 TCR beta sequences were associated with HLA alleles at 0.05 false discovery rate.

What was sequenced was PBMCs. V is TRBV5-5 and J is TRBJ2-1; 10 bases line up with TRBD2. This sequence was found in a woman in her twenties or thirties in good health and CMV-seronegative. The CDR3 sequence: CASSFRVGGLATNEQFF. In DNA, the CDR3 is TGTGCCAGCAGCTTCCGTGTGGGGGGACTAGCGACTAATGAGCAGTTCTTC.